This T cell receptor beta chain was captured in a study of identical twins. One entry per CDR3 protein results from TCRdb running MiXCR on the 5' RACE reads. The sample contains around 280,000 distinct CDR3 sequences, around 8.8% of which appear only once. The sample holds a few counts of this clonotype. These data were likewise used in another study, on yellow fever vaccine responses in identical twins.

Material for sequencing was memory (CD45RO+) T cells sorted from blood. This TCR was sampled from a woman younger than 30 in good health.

CDR3 protein: CSARAFRDRAGNEQFF. CDR3 sequence (DNA): TGCAGTGCTAGAGCCTTCCGGGACAGGGCTGGCAATGAGCAGTTCTTC. The chain uses TRBV20-1 and TRBJ2-1, with 9 bases aligning to TRBD1. The V gene end was trimmed by 1 base and the J gene end by 6 bases; junction bases not matched to a gene: 10. Germline values: CDR1 DFQATT, CDR2 SNEGSKA (reference sequence). The CDR3 runs 16 residues.